These 21 T cell receptor beta chains were sequenced from one sample in a study of OX40 agonist ivuxolimab in advanced cancers. Assay: immunoSEQ multiplex PCR; the TCRdb copy retains only in-frame clones and omits some. The table has approximately 32,000 clones, 89% seen once. The sequenced sample was CD4+ or CD8+ T cells sorted from blood, obtained in a trial of the OX40 agonist ivuxolimab. The receptors shown here come from an adult with an advanced solid tumor such as melanoma, head and neck, liver or kidney cancer.

This clone showed up just a few times. The V gene is TRBV15, the J gene TRBJ2-7; TRBD1 is a possible D gene (5 bases). Trimming pared 5 bases from V and 2 bases from J, leaving 13 bases between. The CDR3 runs 14 residues. Per the germline V gene, CDR1 is LNHNV and CDR2 is YYDKDF (reference sequence). The CDR3 reads CATSPVAGTYEQYF. The CDR3 DNA reads as TGTGCCACCAGCCCCGTGGCAGGGACCTACGAGCAGTACTTC.

This clone occurred a few times. The V and J genes are TRBV4-2 and TRBJ1-1, with 9 bases identical to TRBD1. The CDR3 is made up of 15 amino acids. The V and J ends lost 5 bases and 2 bases, in that order; junction bases with no gene match: 6. Germline-derived CDR1 and CDR2 are LGHNA and YNFKEQ. The DNA for the CDR3 is TGTGCCAGCAGCTCTGGGACAGGGACTAACACTGAAGCTTTCTTT. It is translated as CASSSGTGTNTEAFF.

This clone was found once. The chain joins TRBV4-2 to TRBJ2-5, with 13 positions matching TRBD2. Trimming took 3 bases from V and 11 from J; bases not matched to a gene: 9. CDR3 length equals 15 residues. Germline V gene lookup returns CDR1 LGHNA and CDR2 YNFKEQ. The CDR3 bases are TGTGCCAGCAGCCAGCCACTAGCGGGAGGGTATGAGCAGTACTTC. Protein product: CASSQPLAGGYEQYF.

The V gene is TRBV14, the J gene TRBJ2-7; D possibly corresponds to TRBD2 (6 bases). From germline, CDR1 is SGHDN and CDR2 FVKESK. The V gene lost 0 bases and the J gene lost 6 bases, with 12 bases spanning the gap. The CDR3 consists of 14 residues. The CDR3: CASSQEFGSSEQYF. The CDR3 DNA reads as TGTGCCAGCAGCCAAGAATTCGGGAGTAGCGAGCAGTACTTC. The variable domain in full, completed from reference TRBV14 and TRBJ2-7, reads EAGVTQFPSHSVIEKGQTVTLRCDPISGHDNLYWYRRVMGKEIKFLLHFVKESKQDESGMPNNRFLAERTGGTYSTLKVQPAELEDSGVYFCASSQEFGSSEQYFGPGTRLTVT.

Concerning this clone: The same CDR3 also results from other DNA sequences found in this sample. The chain employs TRBV5-1 and TRBJ2-7; 9 bases map to TRBD1. Trimming at V came to 5 bases and at J to 2 bases, leaving 2 bases not matched to a gene. The CDR3 loop spans 13 amino acids. CDR1 and CDR2 from the germline V gene are SGHRS and YFSETQ. The CDR3 DNA is TGCGCCAGCAGGGGACAGGGTCCCTACGAGCAGTACTTC. This translates into CASRGQGPYEQYF.

The rearrangement links TRBV27 to TRBJ2-7, with D hard to call. Trimming took off 2 bases at V and 1 base at J, with 9 bases between the two ends. The CDR3 is made up of 14 amino acids. Looked up from germline, CDR1 is MNHEY and CDR2 is SMNVEV (reference sequence). The CDR3 here is CASSLQIGSYEQYF. Written as DNA, the CDR3 is TGTGCCAGCAGTTTACAGATCGGGTCCTACGAGCAGTACTTC.

The chain joins TRBV7-9 to TRBJ1-1; D is uncertain. V lost 4 bases and J lost 8, with 14 bases in between. The CDR3 spans 13 residues. The germline CDR1 and CDR2 sequences are SEHNR and FQNEAQ (reference sequence). The CDR3 DNA is TGTGCCAGCAGCTCCACCCGCTCACCCGAAGCTTTCTTT. This codes for CASSSTRSPEAFF.

The CDR3 loop is CASSIFYGELFF. Written as DNA, the CDR3 is TGTGCCAGTAGTATTTTTTATGGGGAGCTGTTTTTT. The V gene is TRBV19, the J gene TRBJ2-2; D is unclear. V lost 3 bases to trimming and J lost 8 bases, with 7 bases between them. Germline V gene lookup returns CDR1 LNHDA and CDR2 SQIVND (reference sequence). The CDR3 is made up of 12 amino acids. The entire variable domain, with the rest obtained from reference TRBV19 and TRBJ2-2, is as follows: DGGITQSPKYLFRKEGQNVTLSCEQNLNHDAMYWYRQDPGQGLRLIYYSQIVNDFQKGDIAEGYSVSREKKESFPLTVTSAQKNPTAFYLCASSIFYGELFFGEGSRLTVL.

As DNA, the CDR3 is TGTGCCAGCAGCTCAGGGGGTACATACAATGAGCAGTTCTTC. Its translation: CASSSGGTYNEQFF. The chain has TRBV7-7 and TRBJ2-1; 7 bases align to TRBD1. Germline V gene data show CDR1 as SSHAT and CDR2 as FNYEAQ (reference sequence). V lost 4 bases, J lost 4 bases, and 4 bases stayed unmatched. The CDR3 runs 14 residues. Together with reference TRBV7-7 and TRBJ2-1, the CDR3 gives the full variable domain: GAGVSQSPRYKVTKRGQDVTLRCDPISSHATLYWYQQALGQGPEFLTYFNYEAQPDKSGLPSDRFSAERPEGSISTLTIQRTEQRDSAMYRCASSSGGTYNEQFFGPGTRLTVL.

The chain uses TRBV27 and TRBJ2-1, with a possible D match to TRBD2 (5 bases). The CDR3 has 13 amino acids. Between the trimmed V and J ends, which lost 6 bases and 3 bases, there was a span of 9 bases. CDR1 is MNHEY and CDR2 is SMNVEV in the germline V gene (reference sequence). The CDR3: CASRSGNYNEQFF. CDR3 in DNA: TGTGCCAGCAGGTCCGGGAACTACAATGAGCAGTTCTTC.

J is TRBJ2-7 and V is TRBV19; the match to TRBD1 covers 10 bases. CDR3 length: 12 amino acids. Germline CDR1 LNHDA, CDR2 SQIVND (reference sequence). The V segment lost 5 bases and the J segment 5 bases; nucleotides outside the gene matches: 0. CDR3 in DNA: TGTGCCAGTAGTGGGACAGGGGACGAGCAGTACTTC. Amino acid sequence: CASSGTGDEQYF.

This chain connects TRBV10-1 to TRBJ2-3; D remains unclear. V was cut by 0 bases and J by 1 base, with 8 bases left in between. The CDR3 contains 15 residues. Germline CDR1 and CDR2: WNHNN and SYGVQD (reference sequence). The CDR3 bases are TGCGCCAGCAGTGAGTCCGGGCCGCGCACAGATACGCAGTATTTT. This gives the protein CASSESGPRTDTQYF.

The rearrangement joins TRBV5-6 to TRBJ2-3; possibly TRBD1 for D (5 bases). CDR1 SGHDT and CDR2 YYEEEE come from the germline V gene. The CDR3 runs 15 residues. Trimming left V 3 bases short and J 4 bases short, with 15 bases between. The CDR3 spells CASSSQVILPDTQYF. CDR3 DNA: TGTGCCAGCAGCTCACAGGTTATCCTCCCAGATACGCAGTATTTT.

V and J are TRBV10-1 and TRBJ2-3, with a weak D call TRBD2 (6 bases). CDR1 and CDR2 (germline): WNHNN, SYGVQD (reference sequence). The CDR3 has 16 amino acids. Between the trimmed V and J ends, which lost 3 bases and 11 bases, there was a span of 24 bases. CDR3 bases: TGCGCCAGCAGTGAAAGGGAGGCTAGCCCGACTCGGGGGCAGTATTTT. This translates into CASSEREASPTRGQYF.

The CDR3 DNA reads as TGTGCCAGCAGCTCCACCGCCGGGGGCACCGGGGAGCTGTTTTTT. Encoded protein: CASSSTAGGTGELFF. This chain connects TRBV7-8 to TRBJ2-2; possible D gene TRBD2, 6 bases. CDR3 length: 15 amino acids. Germline-derived CDR1 and CDR2 are SGHVS and FQNEAQ. With 4 bases removed from V and 4 bases from J, the gap between germline ends came to 13 bases.

This sequence joins TRBV15 and TRBJ2-7; 11 nucleotides align to TRBD2. Losses at the gene ends were 4 bases for V and 0 bases for J; bases not matched to a gene: 2. The CDR3 extends over 15 amino acids. From germline, CDR1 is LNHNV and CDR2 YYDKDF (reference sequence). CDR3 sequence: CATSTGLAGSYEQYF. DNA of the CDR3: TGTGCCACCAGCACAGGACTAGCGGGCTCCTACGAGCAGTACTTC.

The chain links TRBV7-8 to TRBJ2-7; D gene unclear. This CDR3 region has 11 residues. CDR1 SGHVS and CDR2 FQNEAQ come from the germline V gene. V was cut by 0 bases and J by 7 bases, with 4 bases left in between. The CDR3: CASSLAEEQYF. CDR3 bases: TGTGCCAGCAGCTTAGCGGAAGAGCAGTACTTC.

V usage is TRBV7-9 and J usage is TRBJ2-7; D uncertain. The ends were cut back, 5 bases at V and 5 bases at J, with 13 bases in the middle. The CDR3 has 13 residues. CDR1 is SEHNR, CDR2 FQNEAQ, per germline (reference sequence). The CDR3 DNA reads TGTGCCAGCAGCGGGTGGACCCTCGACGAGCAGTACTTC. Translated: CASSGWTLDEQYF.

The chain employs TRBV2 and TRBJ2-1; D is ambiguous. Trimming stripped 3 bases from V and 2 bases from J, with 11 bases between. This CDR3 is 15 amino acids long. Germline CDR1 reads SNHLY; CDR2 reads FYNNEI. The CDR3 nucleotides are TGTGCCAGCAGTGATGCGGTAGGGACCTACAATGAGCAGTTCTTC. Its translation is CASSDAVGTYNEQFF.

This chain connects TRBV4-1 to TRBJ2-7, with 7 bases matching TRBD1. Per the germline V gene, CDR1 is MGHRA and CDR2 is YSYEKL. V gave up 1 base and J gave up 4 bases; unmatched junction bases: 4. The CDR3 sequence is 14 residues long. The DNA of the CDR3 is TGCGCCAGCAGCCAAGCGCAGGGGGAGTACGAGCAGTACTTC. Amino acids: CASSQAQGEYEQYF.

The rearrangement uses TRBV7-9 and TRBJ1-2; no clear D gene. The V end lost 5 bases, the J end lost 8 bases, and 15 bases lay between the germline ends. There are 13 residues in the CDR3. Germline V lookup: CDR1 SEHNR, CDR2 FQNEAQ (reference sequence). CDR3 nucleotide sequence: TGTGCCAGCAGCATGTGGGAGAATCTGGGCTACACCTTC. Its protein product is CASSMWENLGYTF.